The present entry profiles one TCR beta chain with its context. Its antigen is not known. This record comes from a study of Ad26.COV2.S vaccination and SARS-CoV-2 variants. Study-wide results and caveats: It was vaccine recipients, not placebo recipients, who had the higher spike-specific TCR breadth.

As to treatment: around 19 received Ad26.COV2.S at low or high dose, single or two shots; about five received placebo; per-sample allocation not given. On day 63 after the first injection, vaccine and placebo recipients gave samples. This table comes from immunoSEQ multiplex PCR, and its TCRdb copy is limited to in-frame clones, with some not included. Of about 470,000 clones listed, less than 95% are singletons. Sequences were derived from peripheral blood, sampled in a trial of Ad26.COV2.S vaccine versus placebo. This sequence originates from a person aged 18 to 65 who received the Ad26.COV2.S COVID-19 vaccine or a placebo.

The CDR3 DNA is TGTGCCATCAGGAAAACGACAGGGGAAAAACTGTTTTTT. Residues: CAIRKTTGEKLFF. This chain uses TRBV10-3 with TRBJ1-4, with 7 bases lining up with TRBD1. This CDR3 region has 13 residues. The trim removed 6 bases at V and 8 bases at J, leaving 6 bases unmatched. CDR1 and CDR2 from the germline V gene are ENHRY and SYGVKD.